These 15 T cell receptor beta chains originate from one sample sequenced in a study of shared clonotypes between healthy human individuals. Assay: immunoSEQ multiplex PCR; the TCRdb copy retains only in-frame clones and omits some. The table has about 480,000 clones, 70% to 80% seen once. Source material: PBMCs. The receptor set was obtained from a woman between 35 and 50 years old in good health. Some clones in this sample may be carry-over from other donors' samples.

The V gene is TRBV5-1, the J gene TRBJ1-2, with 7 bases aligning to TRBD1. Germline values: CDR1 SGHRS, CDR2 YFSETQ. Trimming at V came to 5 bases and at J to 8 bases, leaving 9 bases not matched to a gene. This CDR3 has 13 amino acids. The CDR3 DNA reads TGCGCCAGCAGTTCCGACAGGGCCATCGGCTACACCTTC. Encoded protein: CASSSDRAIGYTF.

The rearrangement uses TRBV9 and TRBJ2-2; 8 bases map to TRBD2. Unmatched junction bases numbered 11, after V lost 4 bases and J lost 3 bases. CDR3 length: 17 residues. Germline assignment: CDR1 SGDLS and CDR2 YYNGEE. CDR3 sequence (DNA): TGTGCCAGCAGCCCGAGAACGGGAGGGCCAGACACCGGGGAGCTGTTTTTT. Translation: CASSPRTGGPDTGELFF.

This clone was counted a few times. This chain uses TRBV19 with TRBJ1-1, with D perhaps TRBD1 (6 bases). Germline values: CDR1 LNHDA, CDR2 SQIVND (reference sequence). This CDR3 has 15 residues. Trimming pared 8 bases from V and 1 base from J, leaving 17 bases between. The CDR3 is CASSPSGATNTEAFF. The CDR3 bases are TGTGCCAGTTCTCCGTCGGGGGCGACGAACACTGAAGCTTTCTTT.

V gene TRBV2 combines with J gene TRBJ1-2; 7 bases map to TRBD1. CDR3 size: 14 residues. V lost 10 bases and J lost 1; bases outside the gene matches: 9. The germline gives CDR1 SNHLY, CDR2 FYNNEI. CDR3 DNA sequence: TGTGCCACCAATTTAGACAGGGATAACTATGGCTACACCTTC. Its protein product is CATNLDRDNYGYTF.

This clone turned up a few times. The chain recombines TRBV5-1 with TRBJ1-6; 7 nucleotides agree with TRBD1. There are 15 residues in the CDR3. V trimming: 2 bases; J trimming: 9 bases; junction bases outside the gene matches: 8. CDR1 is SGHRS and CDR2 is YFSETQ in the germline V gene. CDR3 sequence reads: CASSFNTGDASPLHF. For the CDR3, the DNA is TGCGCCAGCAGCTTCAATACAGGGGACGCTTCACCCCTCCACTTT.

The chain links TRBV6-1 to TRBJ2-5, with 10 nucleotides matching TRBD1. Germline CDR1 reads MNHNS; CDR2 reads SASEGT. This CDR3 has 15 amino acids. J lost 5 bases, V lost 1 base, and 4 bases had no gene match. The CDR3: CASSEGTGGGETQYF. Written as DNA, the CDR3 is TGTGCCAGCAGTGAAGGGACAGGGGGTGGGGAGACCCAGTACTTC.

A remark on this clone: Other DNA sequences in this sample translate to the same CDR3. This chain joins TRBV9 and TRBJ2-3; D perhaps matches TRBD1 (5 bases). CDR1 is SGDLS and CDR2 is YYNGEE in the germline V gene. The CDR3 covers 14 residues. With 2 bases removed from V and 3 bases from J, the gap between germline ends came to 10 bases. The DNA of the CDR3 is TGTGCCAGCAGCGTGGGCAGGGTAACAGATACGCAGTATTTT. Its translation is CASSVGRVTDTQYF. Supplemented by reference TRBV9 and TRBJ2-3, the full variable domain reads DSGVTQTPKHLITATGQRVTLRCSPRSGDLSVYWYQQSLDQGLQFLIQYYNGEERAKGNILERFSAQQFPDLHSELNLSSLELGDSALYFCASSVGRVTDTQYFGPGTRLTVL.

This clone was seen once. The chain employs TRBV18 and TRBJ2-1; the D gene is possibly TRBD2 (5 bases). The V end was cut by 3 bases, the J end by 5 bases, with 8 bases between. CDR1 and CDR2 from the germline V gene are KGHSH and LQKENI. This CDR3 spans 13 amino acids. The CDR3 coding sequence is TGTGCCAGCTCACCGGACGGGAACAATGAGCAGTTCTTC. This codes for CASSPDGNNEQFF.

This chain connects TRBV28 to TRBJ2-1, with 7 positions matching TRBD1. CDR1 is MDHEN and CDR2 is SYDVKM in the germline V gene. There are 15 residues in the CDR3. V trimming: 2 bases; J trimming: 6 bases; junction bases outside the gene matches: 7. CDR3 sequence (DNA): TGTGCCAGCAGTTTAGACCAGGGGGTGGGCAATGAGCAGTTCTTC. Its protein is CASSLDQGVGNEQFF.

This clone was recorded only once. The chain is built from TRBV18 and TRBJ1-2; D gene ambiguous. This CDR3 has 13 amino acids. V was cut by 0 bases and J by 6 bases, with 8 bases left in between. CDR1 and CDR2 (germline): KGHSH, LQKENI. The CDR3 here is CASSPPRRDGYTF. The CDR3 DNA sequence: TGTGCCAGCTCACCACCCCGCAGAGATGGCTACACCTTC.

The chain employs TRBV7-9 and TRBJ2-7; 8 nucleotides align to TRBD2. V trimming: 5 bases; J trimming: 3 bases; junction bases outside the gene matches: 9. The germline V gene encodes CDR1 SEHNR and CDR2 FQNEAQ (reference sequence). This CDR3 region has 15 residues. CDR3 loop: CASSPAQREIYEQYF. The CDR3 nucleotides are TGTGCCAGCAGCCCGGCCCAGCGGGAGATCTACGAGCAGTACTTC.

This chain uses TRBV10-3 with TRBJ1-4; a weak D match, TRBD1 (6 bases). Germline V gene data show CDR1 as ENHRY and CDR2 as SYGVKD. Trimming took off 9 bases at V and 0 bases at J, with 8 bases between the two ends. The CDR3 is made up of 13 amino acids. The CDR3 reads CAIRTATNEKLFF. As DNA, the CDR3 is TGTGCCATACGGACAGCAACTAATGAAAAACTGTTTTTT.

This chain joins TRBV4-2 and TRBJ2-1, with TRBD2 matching over 12 bases. The CDR3 has 16 amino acids. Per the germline V gene, CDR1 is LGHNA and CDR2 is YNFKEQ. V dropped 2 bases and J dropped 5; count of bases not matched to a gene: 4. The CDR3 region is CASSQPLAGGHNEQFF. The CDR3 DNA reads as TGTGCCAGCAGCCAACCGCTAGCGGGAGGGCACAATGAGCAGTTCTTC.

The chain recombines TRBV28 with TRBJ2-2, with 13 bases fitting TRBD2. The V segment lost 5 bases and the J segment 2 bases; nucleotides outside the gene matches: 11. CDR3 length equals 19 residues. Germline lookup yields CDR1 MDHEN and CDR2 SYDVKM. The CDR3 loop is CASSPAGLAGDPNTGELFF. Here the CDR3 DNA reads TGTGCCAGCAGTCCCGCAGGACTAGCGGGAGATCCCAACACCGGGGAGCTGTTTTTT.

The chain joins TRBV5-1 to TRBJ2-7, with a possible D match to TRBD1 (8 bases). This CDR3 contains 15 residues. V lost 1 base and J 3 bases, leaving 14 bases between the germline ends. Germline V CDR1 and CDR2: SGHRS, YFSETQ. This chain's CDR3 is CASSLSTGEGYEQYF. CDR3 DNA: TGCGCCAGCAGCTTGTCGACAGGGGAGGGCTACGAGCAGTACTTC.